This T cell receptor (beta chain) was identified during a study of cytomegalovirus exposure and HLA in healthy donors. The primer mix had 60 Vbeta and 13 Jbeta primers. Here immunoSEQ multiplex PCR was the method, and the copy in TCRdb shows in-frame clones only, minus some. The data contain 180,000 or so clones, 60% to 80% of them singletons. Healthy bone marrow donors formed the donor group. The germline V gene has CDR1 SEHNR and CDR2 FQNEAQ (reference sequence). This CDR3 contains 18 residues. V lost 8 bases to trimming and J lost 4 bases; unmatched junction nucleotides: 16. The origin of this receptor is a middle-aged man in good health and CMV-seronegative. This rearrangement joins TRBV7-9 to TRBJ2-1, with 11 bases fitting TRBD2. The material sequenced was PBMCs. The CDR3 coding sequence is TGTGCCAGCGCCTTGCCCCCCCGACTAGCGGGAATTTACAATGAGCAGTTCTTC. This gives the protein CASALPPRLAGIYNEQFF.